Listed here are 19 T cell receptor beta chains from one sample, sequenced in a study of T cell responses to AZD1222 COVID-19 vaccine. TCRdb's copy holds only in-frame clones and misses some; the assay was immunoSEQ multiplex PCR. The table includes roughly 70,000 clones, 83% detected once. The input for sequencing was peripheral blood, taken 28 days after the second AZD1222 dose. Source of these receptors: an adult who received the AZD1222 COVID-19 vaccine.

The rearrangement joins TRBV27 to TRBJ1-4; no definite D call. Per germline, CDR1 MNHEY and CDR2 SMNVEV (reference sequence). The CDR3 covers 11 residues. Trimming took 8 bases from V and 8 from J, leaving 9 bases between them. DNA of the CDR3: TGTGCCAGCCCGAATAACGAAAAACTGTTTTTT. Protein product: CASPNNEKLFF.

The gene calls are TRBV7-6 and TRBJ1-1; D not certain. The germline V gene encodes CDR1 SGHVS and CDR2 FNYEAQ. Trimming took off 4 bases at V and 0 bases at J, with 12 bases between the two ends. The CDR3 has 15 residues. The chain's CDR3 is CASSSDGPMNTEAFF. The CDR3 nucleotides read TGTGCCAGCAGCTCTGACGGACCCATGAACACTGAAGCTTTCTTT.

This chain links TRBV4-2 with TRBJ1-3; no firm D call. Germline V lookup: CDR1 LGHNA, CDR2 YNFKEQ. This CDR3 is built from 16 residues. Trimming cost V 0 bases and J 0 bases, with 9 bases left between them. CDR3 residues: CASSQDPINSGNTIYF. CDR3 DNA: TGTGCCAGCAGCCAAGATCCAATTAACTCTGGAAACACCATATATTTT.

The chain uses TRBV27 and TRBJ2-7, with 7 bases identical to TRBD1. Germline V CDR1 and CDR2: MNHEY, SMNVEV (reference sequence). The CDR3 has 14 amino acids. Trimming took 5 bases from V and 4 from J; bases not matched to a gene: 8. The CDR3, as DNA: TGTGCCAGCAGTCCCCGGGACAGTGATTACGAGCAGTACTTC. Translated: CASSPRDSDYEQYF.

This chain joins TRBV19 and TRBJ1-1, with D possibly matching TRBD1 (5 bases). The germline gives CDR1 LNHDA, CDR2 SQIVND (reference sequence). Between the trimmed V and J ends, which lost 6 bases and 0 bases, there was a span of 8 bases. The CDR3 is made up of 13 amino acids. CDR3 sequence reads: CASSDRLNTEAFF. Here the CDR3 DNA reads TGTGCCAGTAGCGACAGACTGAACACTGAAGCTTTCTTT.

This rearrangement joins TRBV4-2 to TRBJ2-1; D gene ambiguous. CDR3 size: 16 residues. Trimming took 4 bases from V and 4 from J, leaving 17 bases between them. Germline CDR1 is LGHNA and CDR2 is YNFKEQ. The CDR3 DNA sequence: TGTGCCAGCAGCCGCGCACTCCAAAACTCATACAATGAGCAGTTCTTC. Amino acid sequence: CASSRALQNSYNEQFF.

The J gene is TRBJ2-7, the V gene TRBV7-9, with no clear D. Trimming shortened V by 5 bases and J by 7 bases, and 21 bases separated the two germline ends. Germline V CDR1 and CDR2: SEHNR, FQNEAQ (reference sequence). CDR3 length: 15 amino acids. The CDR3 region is CASSPARVGLWEQYF. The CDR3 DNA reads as TGTGCCAGCAGCCCAGCAAGGGTAGGCCTTTGGGAGCAGTACTTC.

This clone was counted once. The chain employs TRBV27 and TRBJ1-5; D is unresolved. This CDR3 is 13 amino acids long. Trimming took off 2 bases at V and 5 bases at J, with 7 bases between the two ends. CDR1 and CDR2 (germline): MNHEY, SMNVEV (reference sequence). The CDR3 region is CASSLKAYQPQHF. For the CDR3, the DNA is TGTGCCAGCAGTTTAAAGGCGTATCAGCCCCAGCATTTT.

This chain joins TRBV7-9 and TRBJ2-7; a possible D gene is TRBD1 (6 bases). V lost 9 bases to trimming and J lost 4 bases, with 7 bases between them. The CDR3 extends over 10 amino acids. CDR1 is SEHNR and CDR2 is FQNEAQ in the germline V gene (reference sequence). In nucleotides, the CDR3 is TGTGCCAGTGGACAGTACGAGCAGTACTTC. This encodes CASGQYEQYF.

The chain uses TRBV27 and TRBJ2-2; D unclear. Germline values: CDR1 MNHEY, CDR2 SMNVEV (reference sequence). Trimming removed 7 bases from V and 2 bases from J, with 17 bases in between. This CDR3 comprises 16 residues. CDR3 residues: CASTPLRMFNTGELFF. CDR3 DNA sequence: TGTGCCAGCACCCCTCTCAGGATGTTTAACACCGGGGAGCTGTTTTTT.

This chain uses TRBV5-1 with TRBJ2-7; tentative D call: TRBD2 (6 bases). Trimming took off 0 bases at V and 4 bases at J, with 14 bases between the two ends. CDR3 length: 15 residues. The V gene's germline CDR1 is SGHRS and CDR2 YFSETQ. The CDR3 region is CASSLASGLAYEQYF. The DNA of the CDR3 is TGCGCCAGCAGCTTGGCCTCGGGACTCGCGTACGAGCAGTACTTC.

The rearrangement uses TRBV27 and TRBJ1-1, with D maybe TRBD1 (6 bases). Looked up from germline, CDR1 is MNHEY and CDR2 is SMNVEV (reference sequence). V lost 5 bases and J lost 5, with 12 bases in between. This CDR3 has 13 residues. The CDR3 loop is CASSPQGGTEAFF. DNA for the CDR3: TGTGCCAGCAGTCCCCAAGGGGGGACTGAAGCTTTCTTT.

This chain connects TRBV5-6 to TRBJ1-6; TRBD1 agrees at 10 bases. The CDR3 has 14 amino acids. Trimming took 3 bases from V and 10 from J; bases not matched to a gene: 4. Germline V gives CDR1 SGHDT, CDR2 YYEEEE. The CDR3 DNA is TGTGCCAGCAGCTGGAGGACAGGGGGATCACCCCTCCACTTT. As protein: CASSWRTGGSPLHF.

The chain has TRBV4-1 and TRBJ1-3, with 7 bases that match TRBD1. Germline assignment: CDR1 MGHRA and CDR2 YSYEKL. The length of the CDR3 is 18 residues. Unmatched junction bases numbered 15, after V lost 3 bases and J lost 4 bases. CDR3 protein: CASSQKGKGGLGGNTIYF. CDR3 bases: TGCGCCAGCAGCCAGAAGGGGAAAGGGGGCCTTGGAGGAAACACCATATATTTT.

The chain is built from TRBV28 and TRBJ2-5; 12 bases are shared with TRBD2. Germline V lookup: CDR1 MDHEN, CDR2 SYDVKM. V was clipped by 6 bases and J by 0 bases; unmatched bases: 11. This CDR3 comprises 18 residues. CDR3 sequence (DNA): TGTGCCAGCAGCTCTAGCGGGGGGGCCGGATGGTACCAAGAGACCCAGTACTTC. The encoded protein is CASSSSGGAGWYQETQYF. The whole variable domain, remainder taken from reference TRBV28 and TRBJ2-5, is DVKVTQSSRYLVKRTGEKVFLECVQDMDHENMFWYRQDPGLGLRLIYFSYDVKMKEKGDIPEGYSVSREKKERFSLILESASTNQTSMYLCASSSSGGAGWYQETQYFGPGTRLLVL.

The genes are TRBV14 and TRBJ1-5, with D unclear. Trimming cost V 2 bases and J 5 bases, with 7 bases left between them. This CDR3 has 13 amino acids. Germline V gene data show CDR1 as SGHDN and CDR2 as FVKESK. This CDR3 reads CASSQSRDQPQHF. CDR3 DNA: TGTGCCAGCAGCCAATCCCGGGATCAGCCCCAGCATTTT.

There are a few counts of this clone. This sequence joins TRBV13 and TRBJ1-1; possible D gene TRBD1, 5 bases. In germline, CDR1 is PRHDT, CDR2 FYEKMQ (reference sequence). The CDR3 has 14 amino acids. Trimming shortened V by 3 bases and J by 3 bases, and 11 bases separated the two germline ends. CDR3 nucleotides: TGTGCCAGCAGCTTCCAGGGAGAAGACACTGAAGCTTTCTTT. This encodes CASSFQGEDTEAFF.

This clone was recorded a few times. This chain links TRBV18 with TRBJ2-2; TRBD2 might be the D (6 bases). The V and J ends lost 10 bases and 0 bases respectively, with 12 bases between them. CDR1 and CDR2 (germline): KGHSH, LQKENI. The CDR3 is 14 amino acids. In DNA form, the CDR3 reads TGTGCCACAAGGGAGGCTTCGAACACCGGGGAGCTGTTTTTT. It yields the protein CATREASNTGELFF. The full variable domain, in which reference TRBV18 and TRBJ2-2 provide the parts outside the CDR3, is NAGVMQNPRHLVRRRGQEARLRCSPMKGHSHVYWYRQLPEEGLKFMVYLQKENIIDESGMPKERFSAEFPKEGPSILRIQQVVRGDSAAYFCATREASNTGELFFGEGSRLTVL.

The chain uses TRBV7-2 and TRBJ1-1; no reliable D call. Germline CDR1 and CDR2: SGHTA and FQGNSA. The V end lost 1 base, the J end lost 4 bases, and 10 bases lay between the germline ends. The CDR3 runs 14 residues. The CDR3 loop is CASSLGGSSTEAFF. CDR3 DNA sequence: TGTGCCAGCAGCTTAGGCGGGTCGTCCACTGAAGCTTTCTTT.